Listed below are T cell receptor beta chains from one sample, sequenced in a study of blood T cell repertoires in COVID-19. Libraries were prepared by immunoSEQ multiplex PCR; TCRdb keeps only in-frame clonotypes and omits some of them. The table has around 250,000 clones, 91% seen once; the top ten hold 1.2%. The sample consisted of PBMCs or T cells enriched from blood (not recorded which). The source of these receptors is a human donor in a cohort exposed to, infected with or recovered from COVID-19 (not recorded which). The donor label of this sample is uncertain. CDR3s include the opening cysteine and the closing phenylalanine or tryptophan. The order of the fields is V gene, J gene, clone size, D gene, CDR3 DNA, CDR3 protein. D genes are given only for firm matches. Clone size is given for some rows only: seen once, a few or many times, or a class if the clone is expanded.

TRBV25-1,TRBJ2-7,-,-,TGTGCCAGCAGTGAATCAGAGGGGAAGGGAGGAGGGGAGCAGTACTTC,CASSESEGKGGGEQYF
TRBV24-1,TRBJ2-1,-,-,TGTGCCACCAGTGATTCCCCTTACAATGAGCAGTTCTTC,CATSDSPYNEQFF
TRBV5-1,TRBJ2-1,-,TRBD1,TGCGCCAGCAGCTGGACCGGGACAGGGATCGATGAGCAGTTCTTC,CASSWTGTGIDEQFF
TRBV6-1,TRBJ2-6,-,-,TGTGCCAGCAGTGATAGGAGCTCTGGGGCCAACGTCCTGACTTTC,CASSDRSSGANVLTF
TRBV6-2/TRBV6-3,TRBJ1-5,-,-,TGTGCCAGCAGTTACCCAGGGCAACGGCCCCAGCATTTT,CASSYPGQRPQHF
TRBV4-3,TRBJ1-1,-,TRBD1,TGCGCCAGCAGCCCAACGACAGGGCTAGGGTGGACTGAAGCTTTCTTT,CASSPTTGLGWTEAFF
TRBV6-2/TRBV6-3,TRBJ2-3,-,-,TGTGCCAGCAGTCAACACCCAGATACGCAGTATTTT,CASSQHPDTQYF
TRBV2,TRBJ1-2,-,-,TGTGCCAGCAGTGAAGAAAATACCGGGAGCTACTATGGCTACACCTTC,CASSEENTGSYYGYTF
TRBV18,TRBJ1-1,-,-,TGTGCCAGCTCACGGACAGAAATGAACACTGAAGCTTTCTTT,CASSRTEMNTEAFF
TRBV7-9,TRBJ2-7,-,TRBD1,TGTGCCAGCAGCTTACCGGGACAGGGGGCCTACGAGCAGTACTTC,CASSLPGQGAYEQYF
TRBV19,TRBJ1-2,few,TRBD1,TGTGCCAGTAACCCGGGACAGGACTATGGCTACACCTTC,CASNPGQDYGYTF
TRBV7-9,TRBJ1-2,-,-,TGTGCCAGCAGCTTAGATCAGGGATCCTATGGCTACACCTTC,CASSLDQGSYGYTF
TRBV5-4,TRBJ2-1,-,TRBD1,TGTGCCAGCAGCTTGGTTCCGTGGGACAGGGTCTACAATGAGCAGTTCTTC,CASSLVPWDRVYNEQFF
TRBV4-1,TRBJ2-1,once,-,TGCGCCAGCAGCCAGACCCAGGGGAAGATTAACTACAATGAGCAGTTCTTC,CASSQTQGKINYNEQFF
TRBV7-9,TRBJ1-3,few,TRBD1,TGTGCCAGCAGCCCAGGGGACAGGGGAGGAAACACCATATATTTT,CASSPGDRGGNTIYF
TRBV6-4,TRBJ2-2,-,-,TGTGCCAGCAGTGTTCAAAGGGGCACCGGGGAGCTGTTTTTT,CASSVQRGTGELFF
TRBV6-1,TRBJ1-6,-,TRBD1,TGTGCCAGCAGTGATGACCCAGGGGGCCCCACAAAGTATTCACCCCTCCACTTT,CASSDDPGGPTKYSPLHF
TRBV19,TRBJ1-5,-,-,TGTGCCAGTAGTATGAGACAGTTTAGCAATCAGCCCCAGCATTTT,CASSMRQFSNQPQHF
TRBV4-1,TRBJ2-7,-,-,TGCGCCAGCAGCCAACCCACAACCGGACTGGCTTGGGAGCAGTACTTC,CASSQPTTGLAWEQYF
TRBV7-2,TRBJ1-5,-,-,TGTGCCAGCAGCTTAGGGGTACAGGGCTATAGCAATCAGCCCCAGCATTTT,CASSLGVQGYSNQPQHF
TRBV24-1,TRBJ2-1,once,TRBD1,TGTGCCACCAGTGATGCCGACAGGGGGCCCCGCAATGAGCAGTTCTTC,CATSDADRGPRNEQFF
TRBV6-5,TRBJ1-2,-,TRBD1,TGTGCCAGCAGTTCTTCCCCTCAGGGGGACTATGGCTACACCTTC,CASSSSPQGDYGYTF
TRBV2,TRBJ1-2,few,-,TGTGCCAGCAACAGTAACTCTAACTATGGCTACACCTTC,CASNSNSNYGYTF
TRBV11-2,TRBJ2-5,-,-,TGTGCCAGCAGTTTGGGGCACCAAGAGACCCAGTACTTC,CASSLGHQETQYF
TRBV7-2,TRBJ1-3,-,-,TGTGCCAGCAGCTTAGGAGGGAACTCTGGAAACACCATATATTTT,CASSLGGNSGNTIYF
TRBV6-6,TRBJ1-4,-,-,TGTGCCAGCAAGGACTCTGGTACTGAAAAACTGTTTTTT,CASKDSGTEKLFF
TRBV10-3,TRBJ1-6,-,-,TGTGCCATCAGTAATAGGGGTAGTCTGGGTGGCTCCTATAATTCACCCCTCCACTTT,CAISNRGSLGGSYNSPLHF
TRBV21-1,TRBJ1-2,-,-,TGTGCCAGCAGCAAAGACGGGACAGGGGTCGACACCTTC,CASSKDGTGVDTF
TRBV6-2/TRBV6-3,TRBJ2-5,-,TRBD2,TGTGCCAGCAGTTTGGGATCTGGAGCGGGAAAGACCCAGTACTTC,CASSLGSGAGKTQYF
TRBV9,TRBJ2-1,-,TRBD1,TGTGCCAGCAGTCAGAGGACAGGGGATTTGAATGAGCAGTTCTTC,CASSQRTGDLNEQFF
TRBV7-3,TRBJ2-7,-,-,TGTGCCAGCAGCTTAAGTAGGAGGTCAGATTACGAGCAGTACTTC,CASSLSRRSDYEQYF
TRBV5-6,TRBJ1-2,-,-,TGTGCCAGCAGCTTGACAGCCTATGGCTACACCTTC,CASSLTAYGYTF
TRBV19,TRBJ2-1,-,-,TGTGCCAGTAGTATCGGTGGACTGGCCAATGAGCAGTTCTTC,CASSIGGLANEQFF
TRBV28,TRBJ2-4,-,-,TGTGCCAGCAGTTTGGAATTGGCAGGGCAAAACATTCAGTACTTC,CASSLELAGQNIQYF
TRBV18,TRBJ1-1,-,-,TGTGCCAGCTCAATCAACATGAACACTGAAGCTTTCTTT,CASSINMNTEAFF
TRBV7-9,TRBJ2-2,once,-,TGTGCCAGCAGCTTCTTTGGGTGGGGGCCTCCCGGGGAGCTGTTTTTT,CASSFFGWGPPGELFF
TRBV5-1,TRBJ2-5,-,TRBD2,TGCGCCAGCAGCTTTGGACTAGCGGGGGTATATCGAGAGACCCAGTACTTC,CASSFGLAGVYRETQYF
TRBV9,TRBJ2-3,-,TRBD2,TGTGCCAGCACGGGGGGGCACGGACGAGATACGCAGTATTTT,CASTGGHGRDTQYF
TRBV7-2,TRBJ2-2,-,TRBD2,TGTGCCAGCAGCTTCCGGACTAGCGGGGGTGCGGGGGAGCTGTTTTTT,CASSFRTSGGAGELFF
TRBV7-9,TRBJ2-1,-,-,TGTGCCAGCAGTTCAGGGGAGCAGTTCTTC,CASSSGEQFF
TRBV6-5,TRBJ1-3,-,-,TGTGCCAGCAGTTACTCGGCCCGGGGGGGAGGAAACACCATATATTTT,CASSYSARGGGNTIYF
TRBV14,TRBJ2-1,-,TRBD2,TGTGCCAGCAGCCAAGCCGGGGGGTCCCACTACAATGAGCAGTTCTTC,CASSQAGGSHYNEQFF